This TCR beta chain appears in the sequencing data of a study of shared clonotypes between healthy human individuals. The ends were cut back, 7 bases at V and 2 bases at J, with 15 bases in the middle. This CDR3 has 14 residues. Germline loops: CDR1 MRHNA, CDR2 SNTAGT. Overall study results and limits: Sorted-subset samples were not fully sequenced, rarefaction indicated. Non-shared clonotypes had lower generation probabilities than clonotypes shared by all four sorted-subset donors.

Naive-designated CD8 cells lacked CD45RO, were positively enriched for CCR7, and omitted terminally differentiated effector memory CD45RA+ cells. Regarding this clone: What it recognizes is unknown.

Original handling: Filtering differed because ImmunoSEQ produced junction-only sequences that carried no quality scores. TCRdb's table, derived via immunoSEQ multiplex PCR, lists solely in-frame clones and lacks some. The DNA gave D and trimming, while V, J and clone size come from that table. The sample has about 580,000 clones, nearly 98% seen once. Sequenced: naive CD8+ T cells sorted from blood. The chain employs TRBV6-4 and TRBJ2-7; possible D gene TRBD2, 6 bases. The receptor's source is a man aged 30 to 39 in good health. CDR3 DNA: TGTGCCAGCAACAGACGGGAGAGCACCTACGAGCAGTACTTC. Translating it yields CASNRRESTYEQYF.